The sample holds many counts of the clone carrying this T cell receptor beta chain. The data were obtained in a study of blood T cells in healthy people across ages. Next came a second PCR, run for about 6 to 12 cycles, which used a sample-barcoded 5' primer along with a J-beta primer mix. A single record per CDR3 protein comes from TCRdb applying MiXCR to the 5' RACE reads. The sample comprises some 800,000 distinct CDR3 sequences, just under 25% of which are singletons, and around 3.6% rests with the top ten. These data are also associated with another study on T cells of mothers and their children.

The TCR sequence derives from a boy aged 5-17 years in good health. Sequenced: blood.

The CDR3 coding sequence is TGTGCCAGCAGCGTAGCGGCTAGCGGGGGGATGGAGACCCAGTACTTC. It is translated as CASSVAASGGMETQYF. The rearrangement uses TRBV9 and TRBJ2-5; 11 bases map to TRBD2. Germline V gene sequence: CDR1 SGDLS, CDR2 YYNGEE. The CDR3 extends over 16 amino acids. The V gene end was trimmed by 0 bases and the J gene end by 5 bases; junction bases not matched to a gene: 6. The whole variable domain, filled in from reference TRBV9 and TRBJ2-5, reads DSGVTQTPKHLITATGQRVTLRCSPRSGDLSVYWYQQSLDQGLQFLIQYYNGEERAKGNILERFSAQQFPDLHSELNLSSLELGDSALYFCASSVAASGGMETQYFGPGTRLLVL.